This is a list of T cell receptor beta chains from one sample in a study of blood T cell repertoires in COVID-19. Produced via immunoSEQ multiplex PCR; TCRdb's table is partial and in-frame only. The sample lists 90,000 to 120,000 clones; 80% to 95% were seen once. The sequenced sample was peripheral blood. Receptor source: a woman aged 25 to 45 with acute or convalescent COVID-19. The CDR3 runs from the conserved cysteine through the conserved F or W. Fields, in order: clone size, D gene, J gene, V gene, CDR3 DNA, CDR3 protein. The D gene is left open where the match is weak. Expanded clones are given a class, and other clones once, few, many or no size at all.

NA TRBD2 TRBJ2-3 TRBV7-9 TGTGCCAGCAGCTTTGGCGGGAGTGGCACAGATACGCAGTATTTT CASSFGGSGTDTQYF
NA NA TRBJ1-2 TRBV14 TGTGCCAGCAGCCAGCAAACAGAAGCCCCCTATGGCTACACCTTC CASSQQTEAPYGYTF
NA TRBD1 TRBJ1-2 TRBV28 TGTGCCAGCAGTAGGGACAGCTATGGCTACACCTTC CASSRDSYGYTF
few TRBD1 TRBJ1-3 TRBV5-1 TGCGCCAGCAGCTTGGGTACAGGGGGCTCACTGAGCTCTGGAAACACCATATATTTT CASSLGTGGSLSSGNTIYF
NA TRBD2 TRBJ2-1 TRBV9 TGTGCCAGCAGCGTAGCCCATCTAGCGGGAGGGGTTGGTGAGCAGTTCTTC CASSVAHLAGGVGEQFF
NA NA TRBJ1-1 TRBV11-3 TGTGCCAGCAGCTTAGATCCCGGGGGATGGACTGAAGCTTTCTTT CASSLDPGGWTEAFF
NA TRBD1 TRBJ2-5 TRBV4-2 TGTGCCAGCAGCAACGTGACAGGGGCGGTGGAGACCCAGTACTTC CASSNVTGAVETQYF
NA TRBD1 TRBJ1-6 TRBV3-1/TRBV3-2 TGTGCCAGCAGCCACCGAGGGACAGGGGGCTTCTCCTATAATTCACCCCTCCACTTT CASSHRGTGGFSYNSPLHF
NA TRBD2 TRBJ2-1 TRBV12-5 TGTGCTAGTGGTTTGGGACGACTAGCGGGCAACAATGAGCAGTTCTTC CASGLGRLAGNNEQFF
few NA TRBJ1-1 TRBV28 TGTGCCAGCAGTTTTCTGCAGGGCGCCACTGAAGCTTTCTTT CASSFLQGATEAFF
NA TRBD1 TRBJ2-2 TRBV19 TGTGCCAGTAGTCGAGGGTGGACAGGAGCGAACACCGGGGAGCTGTTTTTT CASSRGWTGANTGELFF
NA NA TRBJ2-7 TRBV28 TGTGCCAGCAGTTTATATGGGACAATTGAGTTTTACGAGCAGTACTTC CASSLYGTIEFYEQYF
NA NA TRBJ1-3 TRBV5-1 TGCGCCAGCAGCCAAACAGGGTCTGGAAACACCATATATTTT CASSQTGSGNTIYF
NA TRBD1 TRBJ1-2 TRBV30 TGTGCCTGGAGTGCGACGACAGGGGCAACCTCTGGCACCTTC CAWSATTGATSGTF
few NA TRBJ1-2 TRBV19 TGTGCCAGTAGTATATTGGGGGCTCATGGCTACACCTTC CASSILGAHGYTF
NA NA TRBJ1-1 TRBV11-1 TGTGCCAGCAGCTTTCGGGGAGCCACTGAAGCTTTCTTT CASSFRGATEAFF
NA TRBD1 TRBJ1-4 TRBV30 TGTGCCTGGAGTGGGGACAGTAATGAAAAACTGTTTTTT CAWSGDSNEKLFF
NA NA TRBJ2-5 TRBV7-2 TGTGCCAGCGGTTGGGTGGGAGGAGAGACCCAGTACTTC CASGWVGGETQYF
NA NA TRBJ2-7 TRBV12-2 TGTGCAAGTCGCTTAGAGGAGGACCCGAGCTCCTACGAGCAGTACTTC CASRLEEDPSSYEQYF
NA NA TRBJ1-4 TRBV25-1 TGTGCCAGCAGTGAATGGGGAGAGCAGAGAGGTGAAAAACTGTTTTTT CASSEWGEQRGEKLFF
NA NA TRBJ2-7 TRBV6-5 TGTGCCAGCATTTTAGGACCGGGATCCTACGAGCAGTACTTC CASILGPGSYEQYF
NA TRBD1 TRBJ1-1 TRBV5-8 TGTGCCAGCAGCTTGGAAGGGACAGGGATGACGTTGGCTTTCTTT CASSLEGTGMTLAFF
NA NA TRBJ1-5 TRBV28 TGTGCCAGCAGTTTAGCCCAGGGATTGCAGCCCCAGCATTTT CASSLAQGLQPQHF
NA NA TRBJ1-5 TRBV30 TGTGCCTGGAGTTCAACGGGGAATGGTGGCAATCAGCCCCAGCATTTT CAWSSTGNGGNQPQHF
NA TRBD2 TRBJ2-7 TRBV25-1 TGTGCCAGCACGTCGACTAGCAGGGCCTACGAGCAGTACTTC CASTSTSRAYEQYF
NA TRBD1 TRBJ1-2 TRBV29-1 TGCAGCGTTGACTACCGGGACAGCTACTATGGCTACACCTTC CSVDYRDSYYGYTF
NA TRBD2 TRBJ2-1 TRBV19 TGTGCCAGTAGCCTGAGTATGAAACTAGCGGGGATCTGGCCCTACAATGAGCAGTTCTTC CASSLSMKLAGIWPYNEQFF
NA TRBD2 TRBJ2-1 TRBV27 TGTGCCAGCAGCGAAGGGACTAGCGGAGCCTACAATGAGCAGTTCTTC CASSEGTSGAYNEQFF
once NA TRBJ2-7 TRBV20-1 TGCAGTGCCAGAGGGGGGCACGAGCAGTACTTC CSARGGHEQYF
NA TRBD1 TRBJ2-4 TRBV7-9 TGTGCCAGCAGCCTCTCCGGGGACAGGGGATTGGAAACCAAAAACATTCAGTACTTC CASSLSGDRGLETKNIQYF
NA TRBD1 TRBJ2-7 TRBV5-1 TGCGCCAGCAGCTTGGGATCTGGGACAGGAGGGCGATCCGAGCAGTACTTC CASSLGSGTGGRSEQYF
NA TRBD1 TRBJ1-4 TRBV7-2 TGTGCCAGCAGCTTAATCGGTTGGGGGGACAGGAGTAGTGAAAAACTGTTTTTT CASSLIGWGDRSSEKLFF
NA NA TRBJ1-1 TRBV3-1/TRBV3-2 TGTGCCAGCAGCCCAAAGAAGGGGAAGTCGCCTGAAGCTTTCTTT CASSPKKGKSPEAFF
NA NA TRBJ2-7 TRBV7-2 TGTGCCAGCAGCTTGTGGGGGGGGCACTACTACGAGCAGTACTTC CASSLWGGHYYEQYF
NA NA TRBJ1-5 TRBV18 TGTGCCAGCTCACCAGACGTTGAACAGGGTTTTTACAATCAGCCCCAGCATTTT CASSPDVEQGFYNQPQHF
NA NA TRBJ1-1 TRBV3-1/TRBV3-2 TGTGCCAGCAGCCAAGGCCAGGGACTTTCGAACACTGAAGCTTTCTTT CASSQGQGLSNTEAFF
NA NA TRBJ1-2 TRBV4-1 TGCGCCAGCAGCCAAGGGCCATTAAACTATGGCTACACCTTC CASSQGPLNYGYTF
NA TRBD2 TRBJ2-1 TRBV24-1 TGTGCCACCAGTGACCCTAGCGGGAGGGCCGTTAATGAGCAGTTCTTC CATSDPSGRAVNEQFF